This TCR beta chain was identified in a study of tumor-infiltrating lymphocytes in primary liver carcinoma. The CDR3 is made up of 16 amino acids. V gave up 6 bases and J gave up 0 bases; unmatched junction bases: 4. TCR beta cDNA was prepared out of 500 ng total RNA by means of a constant-region primer. Investigators got TCR beta libraries out of three nested multiplex PCR rounds, done with slightly modified ARM-PCR. A C-beta reverse primer and TRBV1-TRBV30 forward primers served in each of the first two PCR rounds, at around 10 cycles apiece. TCRdb recomputed calls from the multiplex PCR reads with MiXCR, one row per CDR3 protein. The sample lists fewer than 400,000 distinct CDR3 sequences, 65% occurring once. Germline DNA was extracted alongside blood RNA, which was obtained from unsorted whole blood. The patients lived with chronic HBV infection and had not yet received any treatment. Prior to the surgical procedure, about 4 milliliters of peripheral blood were collected.

This clonotype appeared many times. Its specificity is unknown. Study outcomes and limitations: A significantly higher top-250-clone fraction was recorded for tumors than for blood (p = 0.039).

Sequencing used peripheral blood. The V and J genes are TRBV12-3 or TRBV12-4 and TRBJ2-1; 11 bases are shared with TRBD2. The TCR originated in a man aged 40-49 years with primary liver carcinoma and hepatitis B virus infection. This chain's CDR3 is CASRVAGGSSYNEQFF. The DNA for the CDR3 is TGTGCCAGCAGGGTAGCGGGAGGGAGCTCCTACAATGAGCAGTTCTTC.